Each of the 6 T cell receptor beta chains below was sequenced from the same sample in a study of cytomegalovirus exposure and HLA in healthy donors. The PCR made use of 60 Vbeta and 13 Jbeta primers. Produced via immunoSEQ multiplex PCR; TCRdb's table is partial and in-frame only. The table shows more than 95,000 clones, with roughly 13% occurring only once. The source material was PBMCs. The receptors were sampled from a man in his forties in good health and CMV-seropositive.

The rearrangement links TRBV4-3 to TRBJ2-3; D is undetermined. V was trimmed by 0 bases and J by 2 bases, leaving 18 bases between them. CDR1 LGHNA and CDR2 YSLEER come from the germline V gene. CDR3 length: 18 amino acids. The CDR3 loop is CASSQDSADPSYTDTQYF. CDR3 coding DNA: TGCGCCAGCAGCCAAGATAGTGCGGATCCATCCTACACAGATACGCAGTATTTT.

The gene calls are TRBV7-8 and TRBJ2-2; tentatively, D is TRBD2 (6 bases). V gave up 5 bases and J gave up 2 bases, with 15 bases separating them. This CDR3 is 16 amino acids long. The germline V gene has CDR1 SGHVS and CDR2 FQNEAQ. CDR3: CASSLAAGINTGELFF. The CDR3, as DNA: TGTGCCAGCAGCCTGGCGGCGGGGATTAACACCGGGGAGCTGTTTTTT.

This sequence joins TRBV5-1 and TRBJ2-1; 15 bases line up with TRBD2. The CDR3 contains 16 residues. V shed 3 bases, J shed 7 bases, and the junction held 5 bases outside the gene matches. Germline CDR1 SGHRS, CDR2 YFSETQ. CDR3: CASSSGLAGGLNEQFF. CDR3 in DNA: TGCGCCAGCAGCTCCGGACTAGCGGGAGGGCTAAATGAGCAGTTCTTC.

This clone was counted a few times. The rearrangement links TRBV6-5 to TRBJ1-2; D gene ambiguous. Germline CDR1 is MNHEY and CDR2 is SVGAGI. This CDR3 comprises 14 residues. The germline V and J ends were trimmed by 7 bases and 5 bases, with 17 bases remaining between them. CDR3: CASTESPRTYGYTF. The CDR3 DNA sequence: TGTGCCAGCACCGAGTCCCCCCGCACGTATGGCTACACCTTC.

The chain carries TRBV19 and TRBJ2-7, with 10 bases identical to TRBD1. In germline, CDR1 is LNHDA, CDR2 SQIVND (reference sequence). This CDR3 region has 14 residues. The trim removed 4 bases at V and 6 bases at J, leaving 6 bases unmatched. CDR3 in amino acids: CASSTRQGAGEQYF. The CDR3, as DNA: TGTGCCAGTAGTACCAGACAGGGGGCTGGCGAGCAGTACTTC.

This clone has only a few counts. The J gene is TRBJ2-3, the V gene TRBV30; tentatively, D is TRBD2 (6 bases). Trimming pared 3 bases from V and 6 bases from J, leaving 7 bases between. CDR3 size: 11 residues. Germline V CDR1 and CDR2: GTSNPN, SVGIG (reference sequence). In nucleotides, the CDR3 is TGTGCCTGGAGCGGGGGTGATACGCAGTATTTT. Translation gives CAWSGGDTQYF.